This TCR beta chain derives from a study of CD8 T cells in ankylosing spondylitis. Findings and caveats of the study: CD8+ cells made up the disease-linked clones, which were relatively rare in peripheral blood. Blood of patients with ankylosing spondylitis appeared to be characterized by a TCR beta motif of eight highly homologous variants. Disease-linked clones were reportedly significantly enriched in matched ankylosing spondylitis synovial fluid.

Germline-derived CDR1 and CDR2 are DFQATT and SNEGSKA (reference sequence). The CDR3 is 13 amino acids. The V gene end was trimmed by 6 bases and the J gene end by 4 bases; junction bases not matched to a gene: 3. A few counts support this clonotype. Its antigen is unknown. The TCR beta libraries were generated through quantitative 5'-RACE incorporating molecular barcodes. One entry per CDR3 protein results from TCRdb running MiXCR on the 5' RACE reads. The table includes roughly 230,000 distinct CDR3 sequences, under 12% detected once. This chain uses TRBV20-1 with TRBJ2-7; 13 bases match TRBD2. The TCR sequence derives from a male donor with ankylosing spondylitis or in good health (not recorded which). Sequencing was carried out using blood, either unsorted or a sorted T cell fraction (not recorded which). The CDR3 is CSAPTSGRYEQYF. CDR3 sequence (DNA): TGCAGTGCACCGACTAGCGGGAGGTACGAGCAGTACTTC.